This T cell receptor beta chain derives from a study of shared clonotypes between healthy human individuals. The assay used deep level. Assay: immunoSEQ multiplex PCR; the TCRdb copy retains only in-frame clones and omits some. Of about 490,000 clones in the sample, roughly four fifths are singletons; the top ten hold 10% to 15%. The CDR3 covers 12 residues. Trimming pared 5 bases from V and 9 bases from J, leaving 11 bases between. From germline, CDR1 is SGHAT and CDR2 FQNNGV. The TCR sequence derives from a woman in her thirties or forties in good health. Some clones in this sample may be carry-over from other donors' samples. Sequencing input: PBMCs. V gene TRBV11-2 combines with J gene TRBJ1-3; D is unresolved. The CDR3 bases are TGTGCCAGCAGCCCCCTCGTCGGCACCATATATTTT. Amino acids: CASSPLVGTIYF.